Listed here are 32 T cell receptor beta chains from one sample, sequenced in a study of T cell repertoires in cytomegalovirus infection. TCRdb reanalysed the reads using MiXCR and keeps one entry per CDR3 protein. Seen here are around 530,000 distinct CDR3 sequences, less than 30% observed once, and the top ten hold approximately 13%. The sequenced sample consisted of PBMCs. The receptor source for this set is a human donor in good health (CMV status not recorded). Some clones in this sample may be carry-over from other donors' samples.

This clonotype was detected a few times. The V gene is TRBV12-3 or TRBV12-4, the J gene TRBJ2-2; 7 positions match TRBD2. The CDR3 runs 18 residues. After removal of 0 bases from V and 6 bases from J, the junction contained 13 bases not matched to a gene. The CDR3 protein is CASSLAPGLAVGPGELFF. The CDR3, as DNA: TGTGCCAGCAGTTTAGCCCCGGGGCTAGCGGTTGGACCCGGGGAGCTGTTTTTT.

This clonotype was observed a handful of times. This chain joins TRBV15 and TRBJ2-1, with unresolved D. The V gene lost 5 bases and the J gene lost 7 bases, with 18 bases spanning the gap. CDR3 size: 15 residues. Germline values: CDR1 LNHNV, CDR2 YYDKDF (reference sequence). The DNA for the CDR3 is TGTGCCACCAGCGAGCCGAGGAGAGGTCGGAATGAGCAGTTCTTC. Translation: CATSEPRRGRNEQFF.

At least ten counts were recorded for this clonotype. J is TRBJ1-5 and V is TRBV27; D ambiguous. The CDR3 sequence is 12 residues long. V was pared by 4 bases and J by 4 bases, with 5 bases between. Germline values: CDR1 MNHEY, CDR2 SMNVEV (reference sequence). CDR3 loop: CASSWRNQPQHF. The DNA for the CDR3 is TGTGCCAGCAGTTGGAGAAATCAGCCCCAGCATTTT.

The genes are TRBV24-1 and TRBJ2-1, with 10 bases lining up with TRBD1. This CDR3 is 17 amino acids long. Germline V gene lookup returns CDR1 KGHDR and CDR2 SFDVKD. V lost 3 bases to trimming and J lost 5 bases; unmatched junction nucleotides: 9. The CDR3 nucleotides read TGTGCCACCAGTGATCCTCCGGGACAGGGGCCACACAATGAGCAGTTCTTC. Translated: CATSDPPGQGPHNEQFF.

This clonotype was seen a few times. The chain joins TRBV11-3 to TRBJ2-7; 9 bases align to TRBD2. The germline V gene encodes CDR1 SGHNT and CDR2 YENEEA. Trimming removed 6 bases from V and 4 bases from J; junction bases left unmatched: 22. This CDR3 is 19 amino acids long. CDR3 sequence reads: CASSPPGEGLAGPIYEQYV. Written as DNA, the CDR3 is TGTGCCAGCAGTCCCCCGGGGGAGGGGCTAGCGGGACCAATATACGAGCAGTACGTC.

The genes are TRBV24-1 and TRBJ1-2; TRBD1 agrees at 8 bases. With 3 bases clipped from V and 2 bases from J, the junction kept 4 bases outside the gene matches. The CDR3 consists of 15 residues. Per the germline V gene, CDR1 is KGHDR and CDR2 is SFDVKD. Here the CDR3 reads CATSDPGQVNYGYTF. In nucleotides, the CDR3 is TGTGCCACCAGTGATCCGGGACAGGTGAACTATGGCTACACCTTC.

The chain carries TRBV6-5 and TRBJ1-2; the D gene is possibly TRBD1 (5 bases). CDR3 length: 14 residues. V was cut by 6 bases and J by 4 bases, with 15 bases left in between. The V gene's germline CDR1 is MNHEY and CDR2 SVGAGI. As DNA, the CDR3 is TGTGCCAGCAGACCGGACACCCTCGGCTATGGCTACACCTTC. Translation: CASRPDTLGYGYTF.

CDR3 in amino acids: CASSFPTSGSYEQYF. The DNA of the CDR3 is TGTGCCAGCAGCTTCCCAACTAGCGGGAGCTACGAGCAGTACTTC. The chain links TRBV7-2 to TRBJ2-7, with 11 bases that match TRBD2. V was pared by 3 bases and J by 3 bases, with 4 bases of the junction left unmatched. Germline loops: CDR1 SGHTA, CDR2 FQGNSA. The CDR3 length is 15 residues.

The gene calls are TRBV11-3 and TRBJ2-3; no firm D call. This CDR3 is 16 amino acids long. The V end was cut by 1 base, the J end by 4 bases, with 15 bases between. Germline CDR1 SGHNT, CDR2 YENEEA. The CDR3 loop is CASSLGSLNPADTQYF. CDR3 in DNA: TGTGCCAGCAGCTTAGGCTCTCTAAACCCAGCAGATACGCAGTATTTT.

The CDR3 sequence: CASSLAIGTYGYTF. The CDR3 bases are TGTGCCAGCAGCTTAGCGATAGGGACTTATGGCTACACCTTC. This chain links TRBV7-8 with TRBJ1-2, with D possibly being TRBD1 (5 bases). From germline, CDR1 is SGHVS and CDR2 FQNEAQ. The CDR3 sequence is 14 residues long. V was cut by 0 bases and J by 5 bases, with 10 bases left in between.

The V gene is TRBV7-2, the J gene TRBJ1-3; D call uncertain. CDR3 length: 15 amino acids. V was pared by 1 base and J by 0 bases, with 7 bases between. Germline CDR1 and CDR2: SGHTA and FQGNSA. DNA of the CDR3: TGTGCCAGCAGCTTAGGGGTACACTCTGGAAACACCATATATTTT. Its protein is CASSLGVHSGNTIYF. Full variable domain (remainder filled in from reference TRBV7-2 and TRBJ1-3): GAGVSQSPSNKVTEKGKDVELRCDPISGHTALYWYRQSLGQGLEFLIYFQGNSAPDKSGLPSDRFSAERTGGSVSTLTIQRTQQEDSAVYLCASSLGVHSGNTIYFGEGSWLTVV.

In DNA, the CDR3 is TGTGCCAGCCGGCGGGAGGGGATGAACACTGAAGCTTTCTTT. Its protein product is CASRREGMNTEAFF. This chain joins TRBV25-1 and TRBJ1-1; TRBD1 might be the D (5 bases). Germline CDR1 MGHDK, CDR2 SYGVNS. This CDR3 contains 14 residues. V gave up 8 bases and J gave up 0 bases, with 13 bases separating them.

This clonotype showed up just a few times. This chain joins TRBV4-1 and TRBJ1-1, with a possible D match to TRBD1 (5 bases). Trimming took 1 base from V and 10 from J, leaving 13 bases between them. Germline V lookup: CDR1 MGHRA, CDR2 YSYEKL. This CDR3 has 13 residues. Here the CDR3 DNA reads TGCGCCAGCAGCCAAGTTGGAGGGGAGCGAGCTTTCTTT. Protein sequence: CASSQVGGERAFF.

The rearrangement links TRBV6-5 to TRBJ1-6; D not certain. There are 14 residues in the CDR3. Trimming pared 2 bases from V and 9 bases from J, leaving 11 bases between. Germline-derived CDR1 and CDR2 are MNHEY and SVGAGI. CDR3 loop: CASSYAAGSSPLHF. CDR3 coding DNA: TGTGCCAGCAGTTACGCAGCCGGCAGTTCACCCCTCCACTTT.

In DNA form, the CDR3 reads TGTGCCATCAGCAGGACAGGGATAACCTACGAGCAGTACTTC. It translates to CAISRTGITYEQYF. The chain recombines TRBV10-3 with TRBJ2-7; the match to TRBD1 covers 8 bases. The J segment lost 2 bases and the V segment lost 6 bases, leaving 6 bases of the junction unmatched. Germline CDR1 is ENHRY and CDR2 is SYGVKD. This CDR3 is 14 amino acids long.

This clonotype has more than one count but fewer than ten. This sequence joins TRBV14 and TRBJ2-1, with 9 bases aligning to TRBD2. Losses at the gene ends were 2 bases for V and 5 bases for J; bases not matched to a gene: 7. This CDR3 contains 16 residues. Germline CDR1 reads SGHDN; CDR2 reads FVKESK. The CDR3 bases are TGTGCCAGCAGCCAAACGGCGGGAGGGCCCCACAATGAGCAGTTCTTC. Translating it yields CASSQTAGGPHNEQFF.

This clonotype came up a few times. The chain has TRBV12-3 or TRBV12-4 and TRBJ1-5; D unclear. The CDR3 sequence is 15 residues long. The V and J ends lost 6 bases and 7 bases respectively, with 19 bases between them. The CDR3 is CASSSGPRPRQPQHF. CDR3 DNA sequence: TGTGCCAGCAGCTCCGGGCCCCGCCCGAGGCAGCCCCAGCATTTT.

There are a few counts of this clonotype. The V gene is TRBV2, the J gene TRBJ1-5; D perhaps matches TRBD1 (5 bases). CDR1 is SNHLY and CDR2 is FYNNEI in the germline V gene. The CDR3 covers 15 residues. V was shortened by 5 bases and J by 2 bases, with 13 bases between the two germline ends. DNA for the CDR3: TGTGCCAGCAGTTCTAGAGGACATGGCAATCAGCCCCAGCATTTT. This sequence encodes CASSSRGHGNQPQHF.

The chain combines TRBV28 with TRBJ2-7; perhaps TRBD2 as D (5 bases). Per the germline V gene, CDR1 is MDHEN and CDR2 is SYDVKM. V was shortened by 4 bases and J by 3 bases, with 16 bases between the two germline ends. The CDR3 has 15 amino acids. CDR3 nucleotides: TGTGCCAGCAGTTCGGGGTTTTCCCTGCTCTACGAGCAGTACGTC. Encoded protein: CASSSGFSLLYEQYV.

This clonotype was found a few times. The chain joins TRBV2 to TRBJ2-3, with D uncertain. Germline loops: CDR1 SNHLY, CDR2 FYNNEI. V gave up 2 bases and J gave up 2 bases, with 8 bases separating them. This CDR3 comprises 14 residues. In nucleotides, the CDR3 is TGTGCCAGCAGTGAATCTGTTCCCACAGATACGCAGTATTTT. Amino acid sequence: CASSESVPTDTQYF.

The chain combines TRBV20-1 with TRBJ1-5; 7 nucleotides align to TRBD1. The CDR3 length is 14 residues. Germline-derived CDR1 and CDR2 are DFQATT and SNEGSKA (reference sequence). The V segment lost 5 bases and the J segment 2 bases; nucleotides outside the gene matches: 6. The CDR3 reads CSALDRVGNQPQHF. CDR3 nucleotide sequence: TGCAGTGCTCTCGACAGGGTGGGCAATCAGCCCCAGCATTTT.

The chain carries TRBV20-1 and TRBJ2-1; D gene ambiguous. This CDR3 has 11 residues. Looked up from germline, CDR1 is DFQATT and CDR2 is SNEGSKA (reference sequence). V lost 3 bases, J lost 3 bases, and 3 bases lay in between. CDR3 DNA: TGCAGTGCTAGCGTCTACAATGAGCAGTTCTTC. This gives the protein CSASVYNEQFF.

This clonotype was observed at least ten times. The V and J genes are TRBV7-6 and TRBJ2-1, with unresolved D. Trimming pared 5 bases from V and 9 bases from J, leaving 11 bases between. The CDR3 has 12 residues. Germline V lookup: CDR1 SGHVS, CDR2 FNYEAQ. The CDR3 loop is CASSLRLAEQFF. The DNA of the CDR3 is TGTGCCAGCAGCCTTCGACTCGCTGAGCAGTTCTTC.

The chain employs TRBV12-5 and TRBJ2-5; 11 bases are a match to TRBD2. Unmatched junction bases numbered 9, after V lost 5 bases and J lost 1 base. Per germline, CDR1 LGHNT and CDR2 FRNRAP. The CDR3 sequence is 17 residues long. This CDR3 is CASGLYGTSGTQETQYF. The CDR3 DNA reads as TGTGCTAGTGGTCTATACGGGACTAGCGGAACCCAAGAGACCCAGTACTTC. Full variable domain (outside the CDR3, taken from reference TRBV12-5 and TRBJ2-5): DARVTQTPRHKVTEMGQEVTMRCQPILGHNTVFWYRQTMMQGLELLAYFRNRAPLDDSGMPKDRFSAEMPDATLATLKIQPSEPRDSAVYFCASGLYGTSGTQETQYFGPGTRLLVL.

The chain links TRBV7-2 to TRBJ2-1; 9 bases fit TRBD1. Looked up from germline, CDR1 is SGHTA and CDR2 is FQGNSA. The CDR3 has 14 residues. Trimming took 1 base from V and 8 from J; bases not matched to a gene: 3. The CDR3 nucleotides are TGTGCCAGCAGCTTAGACAGGGGGCTCGATGAGCAGTTCTTC. This gives the protein CASSLDRGLDEQFF.

For the CDR3, the DNA is TGTGCCAGCTCACCAATCCGTCCGGGGAGCTCCTACAATGAGCAGTTCTTC. Translating it yields CASSPIRPGSSYNEQFF. The V and J genes are TRBV18 and TRBJ2-1; a possible D gene is TRBD2 (5 bases). The CDR3 is 17 amino acids. Per the germline V gene, CDR1 is KGHSH and CDR2 is LQKENI. Trimming removed 2 bases from V and 0 bases from J, with 14 bases in between.

The chain uses TRBV2 and TRBJ1-1, with D possibly matching TRBD1 (5 bases). V was clipped by 7 bases and J by 11 bases, with 20 bases between them. The CDR3 totals 13 residues. Germline CDR1 is SNHLY and CDR2 is FYNNEI. The CDR3 sequence is CASKRQGVPGAFF. The CDR3 DNA reads as TGTGCCAGCAAACGGCAGGGAGTCCCTGGGGCTTTCTTT. The whole variable domain, remainder taken from reference TRBV2 and TRBJ1-1, is EPEVTQTPSHQVTQMGQEVILRCVPISNHLYFYWYRQILGQKVEFLVSFYNNEISEKSEIFDDQFSVERPDGSNFTLKIRSTKLEDSAMYFCASKRQGVPGAFFGQGTRLTVV.

This clonotype was seen only a few times. CDR3 region: CASSLLLAGLADTQYF. The CDR3 DNA reads as TGTGCCAGCAGTTTACTGCTAGCGGGATTGGCAGATACGCAGTATTTT. The J gene is TRBJ2-3, the V gene TRBV12-3 or TRBV12-4; TRBD2 matches 9 bases. This CDR3 contains 16 residues. J lost 4 bases, V lost 2 bases, and 7 bases had no gene match.

Many counts were recorded for this clonotype. The V and J genes are TRBV6-2 or TRBV6-3 and TRBJ2-2; D unresolved. V lost 2 bases and J lost 0, with 10 bases in between. The CDR3 length is 16 residues. Germline V gene data show CDR1 as MNHEY and CDR2 as SVGEGT. CDR3 sequence (DNA): TGTGCCAGCAGTTACGGTCCAACCTCGAACACCGGGGAGCTGTTTTTT. Protein product: CASSYGPTSNTGELFF.

V gene TRBV20-1 combines with J gene TRBJ1-6, with 7 bases fitting TRBD1. V was clipped by 8 bases and J by 7 bases; unmatched bases: 5. The CDR3 is made up of 12 amino acids. Germline CDR1 and CDR2: DFQATT and SNEGSKA (reference sequence). The CDR3: CSIRDSNSPLHF. In DNA form, the CDR3 reads TGCAGTATCCGGGACAGCAATTCACCCCTCCACTTT.

The rearrangement joins TRBV12-3 or TRBV12-4 to TRBJ1-5, with D perhaps TRBD1 (5 bases). The CDR3 has 15 residues. V lost 2 bases, J lost 2 bases, and 10 bases lay in between. The CDR3, as DNA: TGTGCCAGCAGTTTAAGTCAGGGCGGCAATCAGCCCCAGCATTTT. Translated: CASSLSQGGNQPQHF.

This clonotype was counted many times. V usage is TRBV7-9 and J usage is TRBJ1-1; maybe TRBD1 (5 bases). The V end was cut by 0 bases, the J end by 2 bases, with 10 bases between. CDR3 length equals 15 residues. Germline-derived CDR1 and CDR2 are SEHNR and FQNEAQ (reference sequence). CDR3 DNA: TGTGCCAGCAGCTTAGCCCGGACACATAACACTGAAGCTTTCTTT. This gives the protein CASSLARTHNTEAFF.